Reported below is one TCR beta chain. Both TCR beta VDJ combination and CDR3 sequence profiling were carried out. Genomic DNA was the template for this profiling. TCRdb analysed the reads with MiXCR anew, one entry per CDR3 protein. The data hold about 68,000 distinct CDR3 sequences, with around 50% observed a single time. This entry comes from a study of CD8+CD57+ T cells in acquired aplastic anemia. V was pared by 7 bases and J by 1 base, with 13 bases between. The CDR3 runs 14 residues. Germline V gives CDR1 LNHDA, CDR2 SQIVND (reference sequence). The origin of this receptor is a human donor in good health, serving as a control. Sequencing was done on a sample of sorted CD4+, CD8+, or CD8+CD57+ T cells (not recorded which) from PBMCs. The V and J genes are TRBV19 and TRBJ1-1; D is perhaps TRBD1 (5 bases). Here the CDR3 DNA reads TGTGCCAGTAAATCCGACAGAGGGAACACTGAAGCTTTCTTT. It encodes CASKSDRGNTEAFF.